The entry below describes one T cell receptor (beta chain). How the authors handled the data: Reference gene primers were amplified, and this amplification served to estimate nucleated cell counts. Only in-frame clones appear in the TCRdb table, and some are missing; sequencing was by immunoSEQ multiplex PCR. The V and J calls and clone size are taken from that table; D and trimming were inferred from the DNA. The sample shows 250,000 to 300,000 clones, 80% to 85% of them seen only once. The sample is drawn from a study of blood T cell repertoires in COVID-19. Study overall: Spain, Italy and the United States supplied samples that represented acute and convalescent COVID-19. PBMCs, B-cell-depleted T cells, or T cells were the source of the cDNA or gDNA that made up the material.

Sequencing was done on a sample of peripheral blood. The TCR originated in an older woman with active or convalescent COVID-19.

Here the CDR3 reads CASSVLGVAYNEQFF. The CDR3 region has the DNA TGTGCCAGCAGTGTTCTAGGCGTCGCCTACAATGAGCAGTTCTTC. The rearrangement uses TRBV2 and TRBJ2-1; D is ambiguous. Trimming removed 4 bases at V and 2 bases at J, with 12 bases between. The CDR3 loop spans 15 amino acids. Germline CDR1 and CDR2: SNHLY and FYNNEI.